This T cell receptor (beta chain) was captured by sequencing in a study of blood T cell repertoires in COVID-19. Background on the study: The origin of the acute and convalescent COVID-19 samples was the United States, Italy and Spain. PBMCs, B-cell-depleted T cells, or T cells were the source of the cDNA or gDNA that made up the material.

Per the original data handling: Nucleated cell counts were estimated from reference gene primer amplification. Clones were read by immunoSEQ multiplex PCR, and TCRdb kept only the in-frame ones, dropping some. V and J calls and clone size are as listed in that table; D and trimming were resolved from the DNA. The data hold some 120,000 clones, with roughly 69% observed a single time. The CDR3 length is 17 residues. Germline V gene data show CDR1 as LNHDA and CDR2 as SQIVND (reference sequence). The V segment lost 6 bases and the J segment 0 bases; nucleotides outside the gene matches: 13. This sequence joins TRBV19 and TRBJ1-1, with 7 bases that match TRBD1. The sequenced sample consisted of peripheral blood. This TCR was recovered from a woman aged 70 to 79 with acute or convalescent COVID-19. CDR3 protein: CASRQRTGLGVNTEAFF. The CDR3 nucleotides read TGTGCCAGTAGACAAAGGACAGGCTTGGGCGTGAACACTGAAGCTTTCTTT.